This T cell receptor beta chain was profiled in a study of beta chain features in type 1 diabetes. Germline-derived CDR1 and CDR2 are LNHNV and YYDKDF (reference sequence). The CDR3 runs 18 residues. V lost 2 bases to trimming and J lost 4 bases, with 18 bases between them. Sequencing targeted expressed TCRB transcripts, as all isolated RNA had been reverse transcribed. Profiling relied on immunoSEQ multiplex PCR, and the TCRdb table lists in-frame clones only, not all of them. Of 450,000 or so clones detected, over 10% appear once; the ten largest clones hold approximately 0.045%. The sequencing input was naive CD4+ T cells from blood. V is TRBV15 and J is TRBJ2-6; D is perhaps TRBD1 or TRBD2 (5 bases each). The sequence came from a woman aged 18-29 years in good health. The CDR3 is CATSRSQGPGPGANVLTF. In nucleotides, the CDR3 is TGTGCCACCAGCAGAAGTCAGGGACCAGGTCCCGGGGCCAACGTCCTGACTTTC.